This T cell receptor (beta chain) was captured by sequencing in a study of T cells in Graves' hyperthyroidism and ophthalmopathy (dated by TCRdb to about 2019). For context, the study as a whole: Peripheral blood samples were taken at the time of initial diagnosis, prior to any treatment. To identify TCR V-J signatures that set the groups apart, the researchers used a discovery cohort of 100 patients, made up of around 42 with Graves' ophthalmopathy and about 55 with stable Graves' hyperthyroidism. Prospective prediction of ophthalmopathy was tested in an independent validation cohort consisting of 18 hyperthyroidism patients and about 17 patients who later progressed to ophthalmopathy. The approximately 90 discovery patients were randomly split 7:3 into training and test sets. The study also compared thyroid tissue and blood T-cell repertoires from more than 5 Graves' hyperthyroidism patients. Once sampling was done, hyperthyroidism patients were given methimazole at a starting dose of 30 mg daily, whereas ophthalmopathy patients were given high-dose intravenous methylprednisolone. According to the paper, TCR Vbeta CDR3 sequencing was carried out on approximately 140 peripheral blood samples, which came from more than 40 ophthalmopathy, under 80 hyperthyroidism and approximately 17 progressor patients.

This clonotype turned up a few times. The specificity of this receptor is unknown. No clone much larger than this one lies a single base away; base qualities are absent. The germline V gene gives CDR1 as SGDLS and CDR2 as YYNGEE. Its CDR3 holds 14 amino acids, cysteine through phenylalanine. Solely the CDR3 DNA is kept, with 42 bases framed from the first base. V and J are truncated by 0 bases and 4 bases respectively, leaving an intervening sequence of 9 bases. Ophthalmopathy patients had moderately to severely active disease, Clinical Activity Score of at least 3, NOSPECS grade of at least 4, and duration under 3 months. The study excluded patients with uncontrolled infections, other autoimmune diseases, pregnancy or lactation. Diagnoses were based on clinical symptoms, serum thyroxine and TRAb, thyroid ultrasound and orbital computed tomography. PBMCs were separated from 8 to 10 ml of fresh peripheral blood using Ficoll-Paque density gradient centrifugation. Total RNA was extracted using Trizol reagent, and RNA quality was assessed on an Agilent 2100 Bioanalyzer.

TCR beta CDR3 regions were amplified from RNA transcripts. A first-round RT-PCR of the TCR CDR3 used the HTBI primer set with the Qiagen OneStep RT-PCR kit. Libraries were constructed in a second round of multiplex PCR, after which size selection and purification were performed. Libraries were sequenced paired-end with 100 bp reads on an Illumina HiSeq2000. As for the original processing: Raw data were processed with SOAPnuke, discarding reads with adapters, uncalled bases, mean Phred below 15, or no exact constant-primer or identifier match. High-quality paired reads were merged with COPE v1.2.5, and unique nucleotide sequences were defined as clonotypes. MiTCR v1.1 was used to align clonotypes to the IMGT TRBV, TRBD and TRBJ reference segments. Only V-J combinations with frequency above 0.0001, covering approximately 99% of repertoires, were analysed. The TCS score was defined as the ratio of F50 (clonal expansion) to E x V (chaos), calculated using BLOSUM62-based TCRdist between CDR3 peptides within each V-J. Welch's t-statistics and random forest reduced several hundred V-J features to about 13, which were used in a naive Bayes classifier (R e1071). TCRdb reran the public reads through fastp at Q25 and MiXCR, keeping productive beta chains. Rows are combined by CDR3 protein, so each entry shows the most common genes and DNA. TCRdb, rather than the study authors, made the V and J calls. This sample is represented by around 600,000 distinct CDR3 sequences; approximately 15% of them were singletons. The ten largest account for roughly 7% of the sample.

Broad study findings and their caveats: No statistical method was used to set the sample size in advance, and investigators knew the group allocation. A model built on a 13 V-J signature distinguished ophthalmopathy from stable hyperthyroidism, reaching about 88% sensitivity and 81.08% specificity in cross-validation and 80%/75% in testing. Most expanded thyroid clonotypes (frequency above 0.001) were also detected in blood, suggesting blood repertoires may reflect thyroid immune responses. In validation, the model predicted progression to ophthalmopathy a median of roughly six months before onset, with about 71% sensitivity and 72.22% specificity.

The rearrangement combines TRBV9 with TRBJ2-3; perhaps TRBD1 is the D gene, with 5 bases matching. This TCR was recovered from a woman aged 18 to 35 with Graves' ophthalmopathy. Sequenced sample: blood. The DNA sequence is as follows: TGTGCCAGCAGCGTAGTTGCAGGGTCAGATACGCAGTATTTT. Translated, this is CASSVVAGSDTQYF. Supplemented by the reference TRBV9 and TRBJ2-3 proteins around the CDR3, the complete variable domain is DSGVTQTPKHLITATGQRVTLRCSPRSGDLSVYWYQQSLDQGLQFLIQYYNGEERAKGNILERFSAQQFPDLHSELNLSSLELGDSALYFCASSVVAGSDTQYFGPGTRLTVL.